Shown below are 26 T cell receptor beta chains from a single sample sequenced in a study of blood T cells in healthy people across ages. The authors ran a second PCR of about 6 to 11 cycles using a sample-barcoded 5' primer and a J-beta primer mix. MiXCR, applied by TCRdb to the 5' RACE reads, yields one record per CDR3 protein. The sample lists 1.5 million to 2 million distinct CDR3 sequences, 30% to 35% occurring once. Specimen: blood. Source of these receptors: a woman in her twenties or thirties in good health.

This clonotype was found a few times. V and J are TRBV6-1 and TRBJ2-1, with D possibly matching TRBD1 (5 bases). The germline CDR1 and CDR2 sequences are MNHNS and SASEGT. The CDR3 is 14 residues long. V lost 1 base to trimming and J lost 11 bases, with 15 bases between them. CDR3: CASSEGWGDSQQFF. The CDR3 region has the DNA TGTGCCAGCAGTGAAGGGTGGGGTGACAGCCAGCAGTTCTTC.

Many counts were recorded for this clonotype. The J gene is TRBJ2-1, the V gene TRBV7-3; TRBD2 agrees at 8 bases. CDR3 length: 17 residues. V shed 4 bases and J 1 base; nucleotides not matched to a gene: 9. CDR1 SGHTA and CDR2 FQGTGA come from the germline V gene. The CDR3 loop is CASSSRGGVWSYNEQFF. In DNA, the CDR3 is TGTGCCAGCAGCTCCCGGGGGGGCGTTTGGTCCTACAATGAGCAGTTCTTC.

The rearrangement uses TRBV5-4 and TRBJ2-3; tentative D call: TRBD1 (5 bases). Germline V gene data show CDR1 as SGHNT and CDR2 as YYREEE (reference sequence). The CDR3 loop spans 14 amino acids. The V end lost 3 bases, the J end lost 5 bases, and 13 bases lay between the germline ends. The CDR3 sequence: CASSSRQLRDTQYF. CDR3 sequence (DNA): TGTGCCAGCAGCTCTAGACAGCTGAGAGATACGCAGTATTTT.

This rearrangement joins TRBV11-2 to TRBJ2-7; 7 positions agree with TRBD1. Germline loops: CDR1 SGHAT, CDR2 FQNNGV. This CDR3 comprises 14 residues. Losses at the gene ends were 4 bases for V and 2 bases for J; bases not matched to a gene: 5. The DNA for the CDR3 is TGTGCCAGCAGCTGGAGACAGGGTCCCTACGAGCAGTACTTC. It is translated as CASSWRQGPYEQYF.

Only a few counts were recorded for this clonotype. For the CDR3, the DNA is TGTGCCAGCAGCGCCGGGACAGCCCTTTCACCCCTCCACTTT. This sequence encodes CASSAGTALSPLHF. The gene calls are TRBV11-2 and TRBJ1-6, with 7 bases fitting TRBD1. This CDR3 spans 14 amino acids. Unmatched junction bases numbered 7, after V lost 5 bases and J lost 9 bases. From germline, CDR1 is SGHAT and CDR2 FQNNGV.

The chain is built from TRBV2 and TRBJ1-6; TRBD1 matches at 9 bases. Losses at the gene ends were 2 bases for V and 1 base for J; bases not matched to a gene: 3. Germline CDR1 and CDR2: SNHLY and FYNNEI. There are 17 residues in the CDR3. Written as DNA, the CDR3 is TGTGCCAGCAGTGAAAACAGGGGGCGGTCCTATAATTCACCCCTCCACTTT. Protein product: CASSENRGRSYNSPLHF.

This chain uses TRBV20-1 with TRBJ1-1; D remains unclear. V lost 5 bases to trimming and J lost 4 bases, with 8 bases between them. Per germline, CDR1 DFQATT and CDR2 SNEGSKA (reference sequence). The CDR3 extends over 11 amino acids. DNA of the CDR3: TGCAGTGCTCAGGTCGGCACTGAAGCTTTCTTT. It yields the protein CSAQVGTEAFF.

V gene TRBV5-1 combines with J gene TRBJ1-2, with D hard to call. Germline lookup yields CDR1 SGHRS and CDR2 YFSETQ. Trimming removed 4 bases from V and 8 bases from J, with 15 bases in between. The CDR3 consists of 13 residues. The CDR3 protein is CASSAGPLEGYTF. The DNA for the CDR3 is TGCGCCAGCAGCGCAGGACCACTGGAGGGCTACACCTTC.

With regard to this clonotype: Mismatch with germline at one junction end may stem from a read error. The chain is built from TRBV9 and TRBJ2-1; the D is unclear. Germline V gene data show CDR1 as SGDLS and CDR2 as YYNGEE. The CDR3 runs to 15 residues. CDR3 sequence: CANSVAPETYSEQFF. CDR3 coding DNA: TGTGCCAACAGCGTAGCACCTGAAACCTACAGTGAGCAGTTCTTC. Full variable domain (remainder filled in from reference TRBV9 and TRBJ2-1): DSGVTQTPKHLITATGQRVTLRCSPRSGDLSVYWYQQSLDQGLQFLIQYYNGEERAKGNILERFSAQQFPDLHSELNLSSLELGDSALYFCANSVAPETYSEQFFGPGTRLTVL.

The chain recombines TRBV5-1 with TRBJ2-7; D tentatively fits TRBD1 or TRBD2 (6 bases each). Trimming pared 4 bases from V and 4 bases from J, leaving 18 bases between. CDR3 length: 15 residues. The germline V gene encodes CDR1 SGHRS and CDR2 YFSETQ. CDR3 nucleotides: TGCGCCAGCAGCGGACAGACTAGGTTTGGGTACGAGCAGTACTTC. Its protein is CASSGQTRFGYEQYF.

This chain connects TRBV12-3 or TRBV12-4 to TRBJ1-1; 12 bases are a match to TRBD1. Trimming at V came to 10 bases and at J to 6 bases, leaving 6 bases not matched to a gene. The CDR3 spans 13 residues. CDR3 sequence: CATVGQGAPEAFF. The CDR3 DNA sequence: TGTGCCACCGTGGGACAGGGGGCCCCTGAAGCTTTCTTT.

In regard to this clonotype: This may arise from a read error, as a much more abundant clone is one base away. The chain links TRBV13 to TRBJ2-7, with 8 bases aligning to TRBD1. Germline CDR1 reads PRHDT; CDR2 reads FYEKMQ (reference sequence). The CDR3 has 15 amino acids. CDR3 region: CASSLEGTGPYERYF. CDR3 sequence (DNA): TGTGCCAGCAGCTTAGAAGGGACAGGACCCTACGAGCGGTACTTC. Combining the CDR3 with reference TRBV13 and TRBJ2-7 gives the whole variable domain AAGVIQSPRHLIKEKRETATLKCYPIPRHDTVYWYQQGPGQDPQFLISFYEKMQSDKGSIPDRFSAQQFSDYHSELNMSSLELGDSALYFCASSLEGTGPYERYFGPGTRLTVT.

A few counts support this clonotype. The chain employs TRBV28 and TRBJ2-1; 11 positions match TRBD2. The CDR3 has 15 residues. The V gene's germline CDR1 is MDHEN and CDR2 SYDVKM. V shed 7 bases, J shed 9 bases, and the junction held 11 bases outside the gene matches. Here the CDR3 DNA reads TGTGCCAGCATTCAGTTAGCGGGAGGGCCTGGTGAGCAGTTCTTC. It codes for CASIQLAGGPGEQFF.

Concerning this clonotype: One junction end disagrees with the germline gene, perhaps due to a read error. The chain is built from TRBV6-6 and TRBJ2-3; D may be TRBD1 or TRBD2 (5 bases each). Germline values: CDR1 MNHNY, CDR2 SVGAGI (reference sequence). This CDR3 is built from 16 residues. This chain's CDR3 is CASNYSRGVRTDTQYF. The CDR3 DNA follows: TGTGCCAGCAATTACTCGAGAGGGGTCCGCACAGATACGCAGTATTTT.

J is TRBJ1-2 and V is TRBV12-5; D unresolved. Trimming left V 6 bases short and J 4 bases short, with 15 bases between. Germline lookup yields CDR1 LGHNT and CDR2 FRNRAP. The CDR3 is 14 residues long. The CDR3 protein is CASGLPNLCYGYTF. The CDR3 DNA is TGTGCTAGTGGACTCCCCAATTTGTGCTATGGCTACACCTTC.

This chain connects TRBV5-1 to TRBJ1-2; 8 bases align to TRBD1. From germline, CDR1 is SGHRS and CDR2 YFSETQ. CDR3 size: 15 residues. The V and J ends lost 7 bases and 4 bases, in that order; junction bases with no gene match: 12. The CDR3, as DNA: TGCGCCAGCGGCCCGGGACAGGCGTTTGGCTATGGCTACACCTTC. Translation: CASGPGQAFGYGYTF.

This clonotype appeared a few times. CDR3 sequence: CASRPDRGQTQYF. DNA of the CDR3: TGTGCCAGCAGACCCGACAGGGGACAGACCCAGTACTTC. The chain is built from TRBV6-5 and TRBJ2-5, with TRBD1 matching 8 bases. The V and J ends lost 6 bases and 6 bases, in that order; junction bases with no gene match: 6. Germline V lookup: CDR1 MNHEY, CDR2 SVGAGI. CDR3 length: 13 amino acids.

This clonotype was picked up a small number of times. The rearrangement uses TRBV29-1 and TRBJ1-1, with a possible D match to TRBD1 (6 bases). The CDR3 extends over 13 amino acids. The germline V gene has CDR1 SQVTM and CDR2 ANQGSEA. The CDR3 is CSGTHRVRTEAFF. The CDR3 DNA follows: TGCAGTGGGACCCACAGGGTTCGCACTGAAGCTTTCTTT. Together with reference TRBV29-1 and TRBJ1-1, the CDR3 gives the full variable domain: SAVISQKPSRDICQRGTSLTIQCQVDSQVTMMFWYRQQPGQSLTLIATANQGSEATYESGFVIDKFPISRPNLTFSTLTVSNMSPEDSSIYLCSGTHRVRTEAFFGQGTRLTVV.

The rearrangement links TRBV12-3 or TRBV12-4 to TRBJ1-2; D may be TRBD1 (6 bases). V was clipped by 6 bases and J by 7 bases, with 21 bases between them. The CDR3 has 15 amino acids. The CDR3 loop is CASSQTLRGAAGYTF. CDR3 coding DNA: TGTGCCAGCAGCCAAACCCTTCGGGGGGCGGCTGGCTACACCTTC.

This clonotype was found many times. The J gene is TRBJ2-3, the V gene TRBV7-2; D is perhaps TRBD2 (5 bases). V lost 6 bases, J lost 5 bases, and 18 bases lay in between. CDR3 length equals 15 residues. CDR1 and CDR2 (germline): SGHTA, FQGNSA. CDR3 loop: CASSKTALVGDTQYF. CDR3 nucleotide sequence: TGTGCCAGCAGTAAGACCGCACTAGTGGGAGATACGCAGTATTTT.

J is TRBJ2-1 and V is TRBV20-1; 14 positions match TRBD2. Gene TRBJ2-7 matches the end of the DNA better, so the J call may be wrong. CDR1 is DFQATT, CDR2 SNEGSKA, per germline (reference sequence). This CDR3 comprises 17 residues. The CDR3 spells CSVTGLAGVSSYNEQYF. The CDR3 nucleotides read TGCAGTGTAACGGGACTAGCGGGGGTCAGCTCCTACAATGAGCAGTACTTC.

The chain uses TRBV5-1 and TRBJ1-1, with D hard to call. Deletions cut 2 bases from V and 4 bases from J, with 15 bases between. This CDR3 comprises 15 residues. Germline V gene data show CDR1 as SGHRS and CDR2 as YFSETQ. The CDR3 nucleotides read TGCGCCAGCAGCTTTGAAGGCCTAAAGAGCACTGAAGCTTTCTTT. Protein product: CASSFEGLKSTEAFF.

V usage is TRBV4-1 and J usage is TRBJ2-7; a weak D match, TRBD1 (5 bases). Germline V gene sequence: CDR1 MGHRA, CDR2 YSYEKL. Between the trimmed V and J ends, which lost 2 bases and 0 bases, there was a span of 20 bases. This CDR3 is 18 amino acids long. CDR3 amino acids: CASSQPQGWGTHSYEQYF. The CDR3, as DNA: TGCGCCAGCAGCCAACCCCAAGGTTGGGGCACCCACTCCTACGAGCAGTACTTC.

V gene TRBV6-5 combines with J gene TRBJ1-4, with TRBD1 matching 7 bases. V lost 6 bases to trimming and J lost 3 bases; unmatched junction nucleotides: 10. Germline loops: CDR1 MNHEY, CDR2 SVGAGI. This CDR3 has 16 amino acids. The chain's CDR3 is CASSSIYRGANEKLFF. In DNA form, the CDR3 reads TGTGCCAGCAGCTCGATTTACAGGGGTGCTAATGAAAAACTGTTTTTT.

Worth noting for this clonotype: Compared with germline, one end of the junction differs, possibly owing to a read error. V and J are TRBV28 and TRBJ2-7; D is perhaps TRBD1 or TRBD2 (5 bases each). Germline V CDR1 and CDR2: MDHEN, SYDVKM. CDR3 length: 16 amino acids. The CDR3 DNA sequence: TGTGCCTGCAGTACCCCTATGGGGGAGCTATCGGTCGAGCAGTACTTC. This sequence encodes CACSTPMGELSVEQYF.

This clonotype was picked up many times. The J gene is TRBJ2-5, the V gene TRBV4-1; no clear D. The CDR3 loop spans 16 amino acids. Trimming removed 0 bases from V and 5 bases from J, with 16 bases in between. The germline V gene encodes CDR1 MGHRA and CDR2 YSYEKL. The CDR3 region is CASSQDGTKLVETQYF. CDR3 in DNA: TGCGCCAGCAGCCAAGATGGTACGAAGCTGGTGGAGACCCAGTACTTC.